Here is one T cell receptor beta chain with its context. This entry is derived from a study of blood T cell repertoires in COVID-19. Looked up from germline, CDR1 is SGHKS and CDR2 is YYEKEE (reference sequence). This CDR3 comprises 14 residues. The J segment lost 4 bases and the V segment lost 4 bases, leaving 2 bases of the junction unmatched. Original processing notes: Amplification with reference gene primers provided the estimates of nucleated cell counts. Clones were sequenced by immunoSEQ multiplex PCR, and TCRdb holds only the in-frame ones, with some missing. The DNA gave D and trimming, while V, J and clone size come from that table. The sample has about 330,000 clones; more than 70% are singletons. Participants came from some 26 US areas, aged about 18 to 100 years.

This chain uses TRBV5-5 with TRBJ1-4, with 9 bases aligning to TRBD1. Material for sequencing was PBMCs or T cells enriched from blood (not recorded which). This receptor was taken from a woman aged 30 to 39 who had recovered from COVID-19. This CDR3 is CASSPGQGNEKLFF. The CDR3 coding sequence is TGTGCCAGCAGCCCGGGACAGGGTAATGAAAAACTGTTTTTT. The whole variable domain, filled in from reference TRBV5-5 and TRBJ1-4, reads DAGVTQSPTHLIKTRGQQVTLRCSPISGHKSVSWYQQVLGQGPQFIFQYYEKEERGRGNFPDRFSARQFPNYSSELNVNALLLGDSALYLCASSPGQGNEKLFFGSGTQLSVL.